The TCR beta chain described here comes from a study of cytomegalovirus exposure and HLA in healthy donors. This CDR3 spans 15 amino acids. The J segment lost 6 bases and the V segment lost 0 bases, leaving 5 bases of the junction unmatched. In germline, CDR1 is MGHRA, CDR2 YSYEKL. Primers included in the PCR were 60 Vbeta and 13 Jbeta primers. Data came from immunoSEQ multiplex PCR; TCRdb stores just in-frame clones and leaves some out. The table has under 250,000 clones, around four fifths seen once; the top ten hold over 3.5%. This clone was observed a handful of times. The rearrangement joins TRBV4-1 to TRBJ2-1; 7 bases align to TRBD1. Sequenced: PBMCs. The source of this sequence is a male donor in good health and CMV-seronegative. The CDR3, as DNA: TGCGCCAGCAGCCAAGAAACAGGGGTGCGCAATGAGCAGTTCTTC. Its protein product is CASSQETGVRNEQFF.